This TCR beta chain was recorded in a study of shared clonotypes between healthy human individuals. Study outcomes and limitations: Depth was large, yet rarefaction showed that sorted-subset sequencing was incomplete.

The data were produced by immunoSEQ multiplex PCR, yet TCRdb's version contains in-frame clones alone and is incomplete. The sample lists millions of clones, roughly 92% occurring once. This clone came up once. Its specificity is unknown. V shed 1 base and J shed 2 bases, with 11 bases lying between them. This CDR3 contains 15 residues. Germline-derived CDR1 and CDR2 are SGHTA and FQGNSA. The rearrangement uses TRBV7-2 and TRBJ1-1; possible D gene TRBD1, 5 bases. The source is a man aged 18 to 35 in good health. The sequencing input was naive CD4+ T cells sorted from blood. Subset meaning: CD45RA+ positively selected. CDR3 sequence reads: CASSLVTGTNTEAFF. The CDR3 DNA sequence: TGTGCCAGCAGCTTAGTAACGGGGACCAACACTGAAGCTTTCTTT.